This T cell receptor (beta chain) appears in the sequencing data of a study of T-cell memory formation after mild COVID-19. This CDR3 is built from 15 residues. The V end lost 6 bases, the J end lost 3 bases, and 18 bases lay between the germline ends. Germline CDR1 and CDR2: LNHDA and SQIVND (reference sequence). TCRdb reanalysed the 5' RACE reads using MiXCR and keeps one entry per CDR3 protein. The sample carries under 60,000 distinct CDR3 sequences, approximately 9.1% recorded once. This clonotype was obtained from an adult woman who had mild COVID-19 (a few samples of this study predate the infection). Cell type and time point are not known. This sequence joins TRBV19 and TRBJ2-7; tentatively, D is TRBD1 (6 bases). Material for sequencing was PBMCs or a T cell subset sorted from them (not recorded which). The CDR3 spells CASSKSGGRSYEQYF. CDR3 DNA: TGTGCCAGTAGCAAATCTGGGGGCAGGAGCTACGAGCAGTACTTC.